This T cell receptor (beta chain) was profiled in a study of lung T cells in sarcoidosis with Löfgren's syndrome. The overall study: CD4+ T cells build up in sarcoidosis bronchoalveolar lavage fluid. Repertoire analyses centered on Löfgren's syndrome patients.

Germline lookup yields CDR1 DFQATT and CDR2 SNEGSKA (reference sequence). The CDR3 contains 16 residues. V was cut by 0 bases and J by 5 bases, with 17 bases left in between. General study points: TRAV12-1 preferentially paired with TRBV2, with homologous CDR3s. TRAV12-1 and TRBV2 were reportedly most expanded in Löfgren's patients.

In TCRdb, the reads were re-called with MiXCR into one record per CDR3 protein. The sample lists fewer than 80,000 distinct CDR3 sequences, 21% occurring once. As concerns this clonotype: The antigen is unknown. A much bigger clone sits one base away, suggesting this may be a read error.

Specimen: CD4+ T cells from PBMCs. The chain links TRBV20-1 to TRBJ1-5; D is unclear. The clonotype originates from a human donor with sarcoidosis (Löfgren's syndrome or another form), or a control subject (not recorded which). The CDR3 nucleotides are TGCAGTGCTAGAGAGGGATTAGGACTAGGCCATCAGCCCCAGCATTTT. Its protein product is CSAREGLGLGHQPQHF.